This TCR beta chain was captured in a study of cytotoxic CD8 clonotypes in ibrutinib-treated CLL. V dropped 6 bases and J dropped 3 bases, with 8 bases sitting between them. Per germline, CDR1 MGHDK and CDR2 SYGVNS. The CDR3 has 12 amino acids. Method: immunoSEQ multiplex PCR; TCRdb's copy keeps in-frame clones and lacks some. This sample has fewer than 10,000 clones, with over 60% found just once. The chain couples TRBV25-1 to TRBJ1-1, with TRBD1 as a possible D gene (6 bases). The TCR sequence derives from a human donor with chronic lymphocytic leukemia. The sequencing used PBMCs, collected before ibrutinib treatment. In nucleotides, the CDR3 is TGTGCCAGCAGGGGGGGCGACACTGAAGCTTTCTTT. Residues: CASRGGDTEAFF. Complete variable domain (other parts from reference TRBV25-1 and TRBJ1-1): EADIYQTPRYLVIGTGKKITLECSQTMGHDKMYWYQQDPGMELHLIHYSYGVNSTEKGDLSSESTVSRIRTEHFPLTLESARPSHTSQYLCASRGGDTEAFFGQGTRLTVV.